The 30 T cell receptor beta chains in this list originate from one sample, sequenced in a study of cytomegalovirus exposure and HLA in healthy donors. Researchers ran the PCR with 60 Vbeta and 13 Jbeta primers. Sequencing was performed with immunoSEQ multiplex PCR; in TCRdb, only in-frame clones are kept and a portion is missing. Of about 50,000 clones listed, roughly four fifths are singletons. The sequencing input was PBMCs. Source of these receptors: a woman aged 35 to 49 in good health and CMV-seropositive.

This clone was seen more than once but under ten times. CDR3 amino acids: CSVDGGLTYGYTF. The CDR3 region has the DNA TGCAGCGTTGACGGGGGATTAACTTATGGCTACACCTTC. The chain employs TRBV29-1 and TRBJ1-2, with D possibly matching TRBD1 (5 bases). Germline V gives CDR1 SQVTM, CDR2 ANQGSEA. The CDR3 has 13 residues. Trimming took off 3 bases at V and 5 bases at J, with 13 bases between the two ends.

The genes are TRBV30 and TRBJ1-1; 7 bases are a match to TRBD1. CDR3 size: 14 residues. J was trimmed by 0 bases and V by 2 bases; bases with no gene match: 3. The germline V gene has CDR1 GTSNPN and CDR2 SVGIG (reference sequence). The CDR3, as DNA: TGTGCCTGGAGTAAACAGGGGCTGAACACTGAAGCTTTCTTT. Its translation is CAWSKQGLNTEAFF.

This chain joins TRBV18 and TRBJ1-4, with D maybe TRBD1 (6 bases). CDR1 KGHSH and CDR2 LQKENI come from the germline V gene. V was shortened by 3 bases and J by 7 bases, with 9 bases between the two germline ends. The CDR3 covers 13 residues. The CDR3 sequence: CASSPLRGEKLFF. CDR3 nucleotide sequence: TGTGCCAGCTCACCTCTCAGGGGTGAAAAACTGTTTTTT.

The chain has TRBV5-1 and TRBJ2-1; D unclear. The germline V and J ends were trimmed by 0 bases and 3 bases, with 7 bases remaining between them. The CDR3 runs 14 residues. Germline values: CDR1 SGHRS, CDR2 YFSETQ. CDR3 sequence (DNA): TGCGCCAGCAGCTTGGATACCGGCTACAATGAGCAGTTCTTC. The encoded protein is CASSLDTGYNEQFF.

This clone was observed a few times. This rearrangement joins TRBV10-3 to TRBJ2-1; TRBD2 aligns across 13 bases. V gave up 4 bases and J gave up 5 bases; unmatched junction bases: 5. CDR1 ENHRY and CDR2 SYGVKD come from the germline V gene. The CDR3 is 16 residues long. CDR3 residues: CAISATSGGGNNEQFF. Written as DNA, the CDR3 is TGTGCCATCAGTGCAACTAGCGGGGGGGGTAACAATGAGCAGTTCTTC.

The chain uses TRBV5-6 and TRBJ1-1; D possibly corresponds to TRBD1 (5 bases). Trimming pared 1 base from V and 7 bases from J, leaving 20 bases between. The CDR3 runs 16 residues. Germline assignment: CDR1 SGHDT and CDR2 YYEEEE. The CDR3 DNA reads TGTGCCAGCAGCTTGAGAGTTGTTGGGGGGGGAAATGAAGCTTTCTTT. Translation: CASSLRVVGGGNEAFF.

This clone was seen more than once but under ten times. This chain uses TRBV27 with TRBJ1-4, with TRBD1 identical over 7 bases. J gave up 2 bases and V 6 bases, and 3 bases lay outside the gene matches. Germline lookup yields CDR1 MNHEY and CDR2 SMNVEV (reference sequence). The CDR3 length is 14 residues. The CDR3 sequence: CASRSQGTNEKLFF. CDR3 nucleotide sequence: TGTGCCAGCAGATCACAGGGGACTAATGAAAAACTGTTTTTT.

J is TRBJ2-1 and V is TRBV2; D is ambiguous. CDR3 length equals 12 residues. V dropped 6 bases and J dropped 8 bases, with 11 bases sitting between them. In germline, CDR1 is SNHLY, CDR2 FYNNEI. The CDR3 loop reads CASSPVGYEQFF. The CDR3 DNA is TGTGCCAGCAGCCCCGTGGGCTATGAGCAGTTCTTC.

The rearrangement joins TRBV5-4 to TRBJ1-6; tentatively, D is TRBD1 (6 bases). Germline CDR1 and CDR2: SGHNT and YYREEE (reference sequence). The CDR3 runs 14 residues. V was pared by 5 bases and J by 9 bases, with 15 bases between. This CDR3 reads CASSSPGHSSPLHF. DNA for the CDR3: TGTGCCAGCAGTTCGCCGGGACACAGTTCACCCCTCCACTTT.

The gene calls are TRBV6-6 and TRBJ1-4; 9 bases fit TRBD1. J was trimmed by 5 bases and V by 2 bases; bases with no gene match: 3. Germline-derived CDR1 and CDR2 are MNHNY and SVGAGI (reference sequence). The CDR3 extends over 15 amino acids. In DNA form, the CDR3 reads TGTGCCAGCAGTTACACCGGGACAGGGAATGAAAAACTGTTTTTT. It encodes CASSYTGTGNEKLFF.

CDR3 DNA: TGCAGCGTGGGAACGAGACTAGCGGCCCACAATGAGCAGTTCTTC. It is translated as CSVGTRLAAHNEQFF. This chain connects TRBV29-1 to TRBJ2-1; TRBD2 matches at 9 bases. V lost 6 bases to trimming and J lost 5 bases; unmatched junction nucleotides: 11. CDR1 SQVTM and CDR2 ANQGSEA come from the germline V gene. The CDR3 extends over 15 amino acids.

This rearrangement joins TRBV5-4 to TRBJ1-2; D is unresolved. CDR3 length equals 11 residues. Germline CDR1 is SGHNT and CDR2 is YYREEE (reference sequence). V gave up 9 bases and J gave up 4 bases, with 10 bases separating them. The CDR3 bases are TGTGCCACAAGGAGCAGCTATGGCTACACCTTC. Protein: CATRSSYGYTF.

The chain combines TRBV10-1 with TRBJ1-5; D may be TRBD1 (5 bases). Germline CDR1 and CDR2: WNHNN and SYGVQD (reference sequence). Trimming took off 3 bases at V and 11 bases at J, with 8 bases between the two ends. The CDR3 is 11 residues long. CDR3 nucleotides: TGCGCCAGCAGTGATGGGGGGGCCCAGCATTTT. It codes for CASSDGGAQHF.

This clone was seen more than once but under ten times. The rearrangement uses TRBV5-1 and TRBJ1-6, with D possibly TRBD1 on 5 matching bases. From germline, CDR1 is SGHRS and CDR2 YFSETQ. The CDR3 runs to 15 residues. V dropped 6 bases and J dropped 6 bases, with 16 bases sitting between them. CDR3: CASTGGERSNSPLHF. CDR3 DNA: TGCGCCAGCACCGGGGGGGAGCGGAGTAATTCACCCCTCCACTTT.

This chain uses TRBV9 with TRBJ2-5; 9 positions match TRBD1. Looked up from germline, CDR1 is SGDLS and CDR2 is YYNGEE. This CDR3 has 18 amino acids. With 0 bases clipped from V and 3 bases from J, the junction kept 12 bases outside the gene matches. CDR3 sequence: CASSVGAAGGQGKETQYF. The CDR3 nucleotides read TGTGCCAGCAGCGTAGGGGCAGCTGGGGGACAGGGAAAAGAGACCCAGTACTTC.

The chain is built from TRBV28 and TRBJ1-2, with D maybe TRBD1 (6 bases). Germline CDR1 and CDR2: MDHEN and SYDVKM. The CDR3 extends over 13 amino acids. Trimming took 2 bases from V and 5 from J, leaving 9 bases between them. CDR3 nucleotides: TGTGCCAGCAGTTTAGACAGGAGGTATGGCTACACCTTC. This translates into CASSLDRRYGYTF.

CDR3 residues: CASSIPGTGELFF. As DNA, the CDR3 is TGTGCCAGTAGTATACCGGGGACCGGGGAGCTGTTTTTT. The rearrangement uses TRBV19 and TRBJ2-2; tentative D call: TRBD2 (5 bases). V gave up 2 bases and J gave up 5 bases, with 6 bases separating them. This CDR3 spans 13 amino acids. The germline V gene has CDR1 LNHDA and CDR2 SQIVND (reference sequence).

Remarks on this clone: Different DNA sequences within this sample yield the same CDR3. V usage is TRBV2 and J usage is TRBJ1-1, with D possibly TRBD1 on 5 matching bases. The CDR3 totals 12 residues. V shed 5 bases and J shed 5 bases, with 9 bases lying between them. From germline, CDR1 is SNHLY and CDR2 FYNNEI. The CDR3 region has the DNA TGTGCCAGCAGTCTGTCAGGGACTGAAGCTTTCTTT. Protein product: CASSLSGTEAFF.

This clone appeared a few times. CDR3 nucleotide sequence: TGTGCCACCAGCCCTGGGACAGGGGGCGATGGCTACACCTTC. This codes for CATSPGTGGDGYTF. The chain employs TRBV15 and TRBJ1-2, with 12 bases that match TRBD1. CDR1 and CDR2 (germline): LNHNV, YYDKDF (reference sequence). The V and J ends lost 5 bases and 6 bases, in that order; junction bases with no gene match: 4. This CDR3 has 14 residues.

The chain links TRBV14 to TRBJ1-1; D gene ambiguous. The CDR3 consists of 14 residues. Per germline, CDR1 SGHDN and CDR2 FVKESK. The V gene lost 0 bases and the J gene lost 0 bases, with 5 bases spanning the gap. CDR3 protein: CASSQDLMNTEAFF. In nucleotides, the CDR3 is TGTGCCAGCAGCCAAGATCTTATGAACACTGAAGCTTTCTTT. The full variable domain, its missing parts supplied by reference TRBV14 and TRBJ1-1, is EAGVTQFPSHSVIEKGQTVTLRCDPISGHDNLYWYRRVMGKEIKFLLHFVKESKQDESGMPNNRFLAERTGGTYSTLKVQPAELEDSGVYFCASSQDLMNTEAFFGQGTRLTVV.

CDR3 nucleotides: TGTGCCAGCAGCTTAGCCCCCGGGGAGCTGTTTTTT. Amino acid sequence: CASSLAPGELFF. V usage is TRBV5-4 and J usage is TRBJ2-2; D is unresolved. Looked up from germline, CDR1 is SGHNT and CDR2 is YYREEE (reference sequence). The V gene lost 2 bases and the J gene lost 6 bases, with 5 bases spanning the gap. The CDR3 is 12 amino acids.

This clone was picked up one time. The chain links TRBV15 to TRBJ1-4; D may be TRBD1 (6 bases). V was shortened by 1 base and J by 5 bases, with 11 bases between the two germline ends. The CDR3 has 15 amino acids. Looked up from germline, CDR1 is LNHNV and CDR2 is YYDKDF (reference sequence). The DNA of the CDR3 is TGTGCCACCAGCAGAGTAGGGACAATGAATGAAAAACTGTTTTTT. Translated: CATSRVGTMNEKLFF. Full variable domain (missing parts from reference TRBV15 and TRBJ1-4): DAMVIQNPRYQVTQFGKPVTLSCSQTLNHNVMYWYQQKSSQAPKLLFHYYDKDFNNEADTPDNFQSRRPNTSFCFLDIRSPGLGDTAMYLCATSRVGTMNEKLFFGSGTQLSVL.

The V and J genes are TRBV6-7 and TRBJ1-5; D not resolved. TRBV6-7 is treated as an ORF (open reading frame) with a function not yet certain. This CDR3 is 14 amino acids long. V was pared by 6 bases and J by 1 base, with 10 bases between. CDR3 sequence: CASRAGFSNQPQHF. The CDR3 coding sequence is TGTGCCAGCAGAGCGGGCTTCAGCAATCAGCCCCAGCATTTT.

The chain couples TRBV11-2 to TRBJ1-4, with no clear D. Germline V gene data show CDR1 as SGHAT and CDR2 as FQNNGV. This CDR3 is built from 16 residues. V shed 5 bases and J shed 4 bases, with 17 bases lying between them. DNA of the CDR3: TGTGCCAGCAGCGGAGCGCGCGGTGGTGGTAATGAAAAACTGTTTTTT. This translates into CASSGARGGGNEKLFF.

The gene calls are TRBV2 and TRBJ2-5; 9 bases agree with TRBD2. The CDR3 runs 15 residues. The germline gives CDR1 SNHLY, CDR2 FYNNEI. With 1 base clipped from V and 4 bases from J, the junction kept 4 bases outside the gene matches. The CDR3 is CASSEGGTSSETQYF. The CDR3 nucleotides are TGTGCCAGCAGTGAAGGCGGGACTAGCTCAGAGACCCAGTACTTC.

CDR3 DNA sequence: TGTGCCAGCATGGCAGCGAACACCGGGGAGCTGTTTTTT. Its protein product is CASMAANTGELFF. The chain links TRBV27 to TRBJ2-2; D uncertain. Trimming took 7 bases from V and 0 from J, leaving 6 bases between them. This CDR3 has 13 amino acids. The V gene's germline CDR1 is MNHEY and CDR2 SMNVEV (reference sequence).

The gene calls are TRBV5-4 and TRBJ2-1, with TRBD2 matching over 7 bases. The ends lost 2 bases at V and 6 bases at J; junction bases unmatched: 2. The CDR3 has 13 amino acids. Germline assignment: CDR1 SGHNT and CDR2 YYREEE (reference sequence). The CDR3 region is CASSFGGGNEQFF. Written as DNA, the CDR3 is TGTGCCAGCAGCTTTGGGGGGGGCAATGAGCAGTTCTTC.

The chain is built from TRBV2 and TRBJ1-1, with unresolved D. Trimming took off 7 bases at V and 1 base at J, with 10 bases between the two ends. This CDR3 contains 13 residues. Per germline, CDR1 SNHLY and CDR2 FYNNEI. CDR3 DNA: TGTGCCAGCACCCCGACACCGAACACTGAAGCTTTCTTT. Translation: CASTPTPNTEAFF.

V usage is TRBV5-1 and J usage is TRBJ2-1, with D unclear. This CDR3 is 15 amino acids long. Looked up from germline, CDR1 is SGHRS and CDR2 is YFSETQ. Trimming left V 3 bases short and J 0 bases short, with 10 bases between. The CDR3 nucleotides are TGCGCCAGCAGCTCGCTATCCCACTCCTACAATGAGCAGTTCTTC. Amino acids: CASSSLSHSYNEQFF.

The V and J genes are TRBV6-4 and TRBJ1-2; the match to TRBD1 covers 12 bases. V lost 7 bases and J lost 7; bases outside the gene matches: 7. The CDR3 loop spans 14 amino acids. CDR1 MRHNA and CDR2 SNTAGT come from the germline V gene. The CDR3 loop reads CASTSGTGGGGYTF. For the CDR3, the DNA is TGTGCCAGCACCTCCGGGACAGGGGGCGGTGGCTACACCTTC.